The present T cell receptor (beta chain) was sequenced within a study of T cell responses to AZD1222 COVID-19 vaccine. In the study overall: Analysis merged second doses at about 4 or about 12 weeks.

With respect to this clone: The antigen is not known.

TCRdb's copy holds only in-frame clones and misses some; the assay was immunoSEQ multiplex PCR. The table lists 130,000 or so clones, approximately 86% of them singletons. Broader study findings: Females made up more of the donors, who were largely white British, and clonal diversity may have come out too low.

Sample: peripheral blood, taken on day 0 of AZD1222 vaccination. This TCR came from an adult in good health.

The CDR3 loop is CASSGQTLYNEQFF. The CDR3 nucleotides are TGTGCCAGCAGCGGACAGACACTCTACAATGAGCAGTTCTTC. The chain carries TRBV6-4 and TRBJ2-1; D is perhaps TRBD1 (6 bases). This CDR3 is built from 14 residues. The V end was cut by 6 bases, the J end by 3 bases, with 12 bases between. The germline gives CDR1 MRHNA, CDR2 SNTAGT.